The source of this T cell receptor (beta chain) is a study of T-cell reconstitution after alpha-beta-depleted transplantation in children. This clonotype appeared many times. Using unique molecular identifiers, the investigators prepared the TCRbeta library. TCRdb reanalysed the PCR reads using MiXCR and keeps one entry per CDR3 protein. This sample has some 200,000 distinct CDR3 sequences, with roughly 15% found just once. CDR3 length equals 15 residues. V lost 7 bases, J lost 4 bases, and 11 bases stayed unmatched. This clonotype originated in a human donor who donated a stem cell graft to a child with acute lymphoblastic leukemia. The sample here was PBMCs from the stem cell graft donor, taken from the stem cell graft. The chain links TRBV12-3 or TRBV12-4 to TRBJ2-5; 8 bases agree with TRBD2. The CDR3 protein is CASTVHGGAGETQYF. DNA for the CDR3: TGTGCCAGCACCGTCCACGGGGGGGCTGGAGAGACCCAGTACTTC.